This entry describes one T cell receptor (beta chain). Its target is not known. This specimen belongs to a study of cytomegalovirus exposure and HLA in healthy donors. Study observations and caveats: Some TCR beta chains (roughly 160 of them) were listed as cytomegalovirus-associated. Most TCRs appeared rarely, but some public TCRs recurred in many donors.

In germline, CDR1 is KGHSH, CDR2 LQKENI. The V end lost 6 bases, the J end lost 5 bases, and 13 bases lay between the germline ends. The CDR3 runs 13 residues. Generated by immunoSEQ multiplex PCR, the TCRdb table keeps only in-frame clones and is missing some. The sample holds about 68,000 clones; roughly 96% are singletons and the top ten take 2% to 2.5%. The TCR comes from a man younger than 35 in good health and CMV-seronegative. The sequenced sample consisted of PBMCs. V gene TRBV18 combines with J gene TRBJ2-5; D is perhaps TRBD2 (5 bases). The CDR3 region is CASSAGAVETQYF. The CDR3 DNA reads as TGTGCCAGCTCCGCCGGAGCGGTTGAGACCCAGTACTTC.